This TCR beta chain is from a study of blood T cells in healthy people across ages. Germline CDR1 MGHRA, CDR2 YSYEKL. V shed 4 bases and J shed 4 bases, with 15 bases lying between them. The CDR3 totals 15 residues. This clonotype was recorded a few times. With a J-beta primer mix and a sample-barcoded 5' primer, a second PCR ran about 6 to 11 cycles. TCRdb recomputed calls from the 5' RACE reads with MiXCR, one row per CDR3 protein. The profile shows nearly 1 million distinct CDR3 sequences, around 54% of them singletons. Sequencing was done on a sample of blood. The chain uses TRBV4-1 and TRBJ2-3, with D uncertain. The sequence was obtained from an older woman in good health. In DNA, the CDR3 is TGCGCCAGCAGCCTTGTTTGGCCGCCGGCAGATACGCAGTATTTT. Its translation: CASSLVWPPADTQYF.